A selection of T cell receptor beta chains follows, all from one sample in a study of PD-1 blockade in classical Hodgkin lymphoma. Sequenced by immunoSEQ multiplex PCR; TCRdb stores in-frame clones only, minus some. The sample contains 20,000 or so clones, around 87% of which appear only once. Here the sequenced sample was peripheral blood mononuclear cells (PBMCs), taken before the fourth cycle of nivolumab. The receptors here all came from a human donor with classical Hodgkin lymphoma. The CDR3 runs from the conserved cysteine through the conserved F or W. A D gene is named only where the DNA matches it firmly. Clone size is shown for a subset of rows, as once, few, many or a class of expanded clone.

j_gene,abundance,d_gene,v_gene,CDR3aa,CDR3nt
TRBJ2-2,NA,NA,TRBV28,CASLTGVTGELFF,TGTGCCAGCCTGACAGGAGTCACCGGGGAGCTGTTTTTT
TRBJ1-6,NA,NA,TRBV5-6,CASSSPGRNSYNSPLHF,TGTGCCAGCAGCTCACCGGGACGGAACTCCTATAATTCACCCCTCCACTTT
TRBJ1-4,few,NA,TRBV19,CASSMQGRAGEKLFF,TGTGCCAGTAGTATGCAGGGAAGGGCGGGGGAAAAACTGTTTTTT
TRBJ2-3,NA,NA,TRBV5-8,CASSRTRMVGLSTDTQYF,TGTGCCAGCAGCCGAACCCGGATGGTGGGTCTTAGCACAGATACGCAGTATTTT
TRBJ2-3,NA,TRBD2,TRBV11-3,CASSPRTSDRSDTQYF,TGTGCCAGCAGCCCCCGGACTAGCGACAGGTCAGATACGCAGTATTTT
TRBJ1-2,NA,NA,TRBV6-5,CASSLQRLGGYTF,TGTGCCAGCAGTTTGCAACGATTGGGAGGCTACACCTTC
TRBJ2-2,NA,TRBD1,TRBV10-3,CAISESGRGRGTGELFF,TGTGCCATCAGTGAGTCCGGCAGGGGGCGCGGTACCGGGGAGCTGTTTTTT
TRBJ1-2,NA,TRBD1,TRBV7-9,CASSWGQGAVSGYTF,TGTGCCAGCAGCTGGGGTCAGGGGGCTGTTAGTGGCTACACCTTC
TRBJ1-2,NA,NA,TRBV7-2,CASSLLRANYGYTF,TGTGCCAGCAGCTTACTCCGAGCTAACTATGGCTACACCTTC
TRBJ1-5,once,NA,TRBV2,CASRSSYSNQPQHF,TGTGCCAGCAGATCCAGTTATAGCAATCAGCCCCAGCATTTT
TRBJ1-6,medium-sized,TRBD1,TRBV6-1,CASSEEEGRGDKSLHF,TGTGCCAGCAGTGAAGAGGAGGGCAGGGGGGATAAGTCCCTCCACTTT
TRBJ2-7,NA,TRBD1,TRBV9,CASGPHAQGAVEQYF,TGTGCCAGCGGCCCCCACGCGCAGGGGGCAGTTGAGCAGTACTTC
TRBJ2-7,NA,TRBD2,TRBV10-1,CASSESRGTSGRAKVGCEQYF,TGCGCCAGCAGTGAGTCAAGGGGGACTAGCGGGAGGGCCAAGGTGGGATGCGAGCAGTACTTC
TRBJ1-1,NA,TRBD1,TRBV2,CASIRGQARGGTEAFF,TGTGCCAGCATCCGGGGACAGGCACGGGGGGGCACTGAAGCTTTCTTT
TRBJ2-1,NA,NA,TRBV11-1,CASSLGAGNNEQFF,TGTGCCAGCAGCTTAGGGGCCGGTAACAATGAGCAGTTCTTC
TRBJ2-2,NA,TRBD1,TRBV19,CASNRDRGPGELFF,TGTGCCAGTAATCGGGACAGGGGCCCCGGGGAGCTGTTTTTT